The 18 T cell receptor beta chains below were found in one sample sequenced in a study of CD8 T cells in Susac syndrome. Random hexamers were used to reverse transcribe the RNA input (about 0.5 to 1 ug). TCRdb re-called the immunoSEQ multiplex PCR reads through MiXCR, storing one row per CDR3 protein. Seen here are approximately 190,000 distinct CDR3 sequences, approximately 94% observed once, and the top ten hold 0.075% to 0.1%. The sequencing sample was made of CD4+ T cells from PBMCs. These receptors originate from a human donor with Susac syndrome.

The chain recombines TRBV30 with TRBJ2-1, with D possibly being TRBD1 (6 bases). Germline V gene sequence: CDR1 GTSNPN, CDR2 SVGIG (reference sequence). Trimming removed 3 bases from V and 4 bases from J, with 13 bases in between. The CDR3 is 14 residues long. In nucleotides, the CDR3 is TGTGCCTGGAGGGGGGACACTACTTACAATGAGCAGTTCTTC. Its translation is CAWRGDTTYNEQFF.

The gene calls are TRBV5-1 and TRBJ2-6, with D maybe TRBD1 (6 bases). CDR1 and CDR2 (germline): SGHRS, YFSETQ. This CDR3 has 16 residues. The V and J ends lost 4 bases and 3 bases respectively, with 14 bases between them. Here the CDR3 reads CASSVRTGIGANVLTF. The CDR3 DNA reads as TGCGCCAGCAGCGTGAGAACAGGGATTGGGGCCAACGTCCTGACTTTC.

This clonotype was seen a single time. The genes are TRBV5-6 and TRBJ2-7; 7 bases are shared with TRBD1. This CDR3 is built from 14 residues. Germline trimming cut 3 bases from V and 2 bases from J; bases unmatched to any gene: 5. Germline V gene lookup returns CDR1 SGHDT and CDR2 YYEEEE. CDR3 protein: CASSSGTDAYEQYF. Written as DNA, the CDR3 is TGTGCCAGCAGCTCGGGGACAGACGCCTACGAGCAGTACTTC. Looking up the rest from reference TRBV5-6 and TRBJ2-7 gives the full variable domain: DAGVTQSPTHLIKTRGQQVTLRCSPKSGHDTVSWYQQALGQGPQFIFQYYEEEERQRGNFPDRFSGHQFPNYSSELNVNALLLGDSALYLCASSSGTDAYEQYFGPGTRLTVT.

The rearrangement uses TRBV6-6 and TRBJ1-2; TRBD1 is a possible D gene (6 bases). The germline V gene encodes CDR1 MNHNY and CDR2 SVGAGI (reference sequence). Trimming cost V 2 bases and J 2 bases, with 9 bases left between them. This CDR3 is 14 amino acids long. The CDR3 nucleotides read TGTGCCAGCAGTTACCTAGGGGGGAACTATGGCTACACCTTC. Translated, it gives CASSYLGGNYGYTF.

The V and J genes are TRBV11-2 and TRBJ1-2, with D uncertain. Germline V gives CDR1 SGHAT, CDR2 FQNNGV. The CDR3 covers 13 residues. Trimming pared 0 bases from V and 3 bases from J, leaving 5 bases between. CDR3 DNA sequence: TGTGCCAGCAGCTTAGAACCAGACTATGGCTACACCTTC. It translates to CASSLEPDYGYTF.

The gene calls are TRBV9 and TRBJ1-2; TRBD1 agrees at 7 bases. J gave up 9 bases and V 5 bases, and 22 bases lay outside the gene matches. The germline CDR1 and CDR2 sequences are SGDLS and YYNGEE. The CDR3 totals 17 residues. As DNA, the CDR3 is TGTGCCAGCAGTCTAGACCCGGGACAGTCCCATGGGCGTAGCTACACCTTC. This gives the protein CASSLDPGQSHGRSYTF.

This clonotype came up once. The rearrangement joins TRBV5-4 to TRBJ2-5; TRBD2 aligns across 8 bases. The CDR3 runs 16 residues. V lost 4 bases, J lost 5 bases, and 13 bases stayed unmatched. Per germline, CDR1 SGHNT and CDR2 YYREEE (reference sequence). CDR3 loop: CASSPGGAGAEETQYF. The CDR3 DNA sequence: TGTGCCAGCAGCCCGGGGGGAGCGGGGGCGGAGGAGACCCAGTACTTC.

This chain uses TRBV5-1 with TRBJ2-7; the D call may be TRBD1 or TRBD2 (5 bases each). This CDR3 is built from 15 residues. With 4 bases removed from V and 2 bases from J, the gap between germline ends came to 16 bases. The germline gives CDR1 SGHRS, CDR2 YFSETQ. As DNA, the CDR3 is TGCGCCAGCAGCCGGACCGGGACCGAGACCTACGAGCAGTACTTC. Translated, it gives CASSRTGTETYEQYF.

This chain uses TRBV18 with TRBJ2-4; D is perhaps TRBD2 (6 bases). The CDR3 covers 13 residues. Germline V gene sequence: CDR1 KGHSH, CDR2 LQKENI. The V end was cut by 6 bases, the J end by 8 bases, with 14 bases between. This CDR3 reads CASSEGVLDIQYF. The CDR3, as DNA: TGTGCCAGCTCGGAGGGAGTACTCGACATTCAGTACTTC. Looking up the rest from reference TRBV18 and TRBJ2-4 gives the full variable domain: NAGVMQNPRHLVRRRGQEARLRCSPMKGHSHVYWYRQLPEEGLKFMVYLQKENIIDESGMPKERFSAEFPKEGPSILRIQQVVRGDSAAYFCASSEGVLDIQYFGAGTRLSVL.

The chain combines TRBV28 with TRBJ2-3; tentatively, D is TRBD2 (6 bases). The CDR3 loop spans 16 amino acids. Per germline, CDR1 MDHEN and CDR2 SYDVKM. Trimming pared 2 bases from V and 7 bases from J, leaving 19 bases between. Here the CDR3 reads CASSLTGTPPWYTQYF. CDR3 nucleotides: TGTGCCAGCAGTTTAACCGGGACTCCTCCCTGGTATACGCAGTATTTT.

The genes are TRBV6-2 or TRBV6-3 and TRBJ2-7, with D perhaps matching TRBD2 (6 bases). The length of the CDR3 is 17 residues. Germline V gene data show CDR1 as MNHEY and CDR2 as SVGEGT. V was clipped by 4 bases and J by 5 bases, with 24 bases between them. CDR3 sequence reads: CASSSTPGLPSSHEQYF. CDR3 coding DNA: TGTGCCAGCAGTTCCACGCCGGGACTGCCCAGTTCTCACGAGCAGTACTTC.

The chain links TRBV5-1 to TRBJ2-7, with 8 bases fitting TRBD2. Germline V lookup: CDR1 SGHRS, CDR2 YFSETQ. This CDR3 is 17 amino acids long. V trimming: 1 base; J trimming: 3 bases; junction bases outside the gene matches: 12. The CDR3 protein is CASSLKEGTSRVYEQYF. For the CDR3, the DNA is TGCGCCAGCAGCTTGAAGGAAGGGACTAGTAGGGTCTACGAGCAGTACTTC.

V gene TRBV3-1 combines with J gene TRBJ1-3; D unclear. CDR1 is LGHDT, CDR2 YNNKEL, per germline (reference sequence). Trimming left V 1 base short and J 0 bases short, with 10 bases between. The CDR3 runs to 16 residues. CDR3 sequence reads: CASSQVPSSSGNTIYF. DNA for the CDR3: TGTGCCAGCAGCCAAGTACCTTCTTCCTCTGGAAACACCATATATTTT.

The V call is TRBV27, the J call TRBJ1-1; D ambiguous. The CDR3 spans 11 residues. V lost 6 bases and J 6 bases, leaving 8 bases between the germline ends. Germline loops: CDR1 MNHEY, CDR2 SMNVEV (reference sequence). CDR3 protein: CASSTRSEAFF. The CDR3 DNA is TGTGCCAGCAGCACCCGGTCTGAAGCTTTCTTT.

The CDR3 DNA reads TGTGCCAGCACACCCTTGACAAACACAGATACGCAGTATTTT. This sequence encodes CASTPLTNTDTQYF. The rearrangement uses TRBV27 and TRBJ2-3; D gene uncertain. V was shortened by 7 bases and J by 2 bases, with 13 bases between the two germline ends. The CDR3 extends over 14 amino acids. Germline lookup yields CDR1 MNHEY and CDR2 SMNVEV (reference sequence).

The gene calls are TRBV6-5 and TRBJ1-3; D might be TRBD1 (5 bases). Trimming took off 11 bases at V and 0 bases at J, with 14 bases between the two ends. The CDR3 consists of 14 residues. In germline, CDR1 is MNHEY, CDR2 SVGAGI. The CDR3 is CASTGVPSGNTIYF. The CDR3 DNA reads TGTGCCTCGACGGGGGTACCCTCTGGAAACACCATATATTTT.

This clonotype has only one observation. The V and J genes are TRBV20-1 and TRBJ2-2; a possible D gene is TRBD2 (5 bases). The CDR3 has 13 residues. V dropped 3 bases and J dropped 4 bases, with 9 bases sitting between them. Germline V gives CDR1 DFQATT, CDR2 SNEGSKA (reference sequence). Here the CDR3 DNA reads TGCAGTGCTAGGCCGAGCGGCACCGGGGAGCTGTTTTTT. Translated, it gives CSARPSGTGELFF.

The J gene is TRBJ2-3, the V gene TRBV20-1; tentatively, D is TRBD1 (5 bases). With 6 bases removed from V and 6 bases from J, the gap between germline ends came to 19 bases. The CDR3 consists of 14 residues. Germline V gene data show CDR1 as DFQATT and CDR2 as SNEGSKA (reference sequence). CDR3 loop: CSAPSGAKGDTQYF. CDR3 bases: TGCAGTGCCCCGTCTGGGGCCAAAGGGGATACGCAGTATTTT.